This entry lists 19 T cell receptor beta chains sequenced from one sample in a study of T cells in localized non-small cell lung cancer. Profiling relied on immunoSEQ multiplex PCR, and the TCRdb table lists in-frame clones only, not all of them. Of about 840 clones detected, around 19% appear once; the ten largest clones hold under 30%. The sequences come from normal lung tissue next to the tumor, collected before any cancer treatment. The origin of the receptors is a female donor older than 55 with stage II squamous cell lung carcinoma.

This clone showed up just a few times. The chain recombines TRBV6-8 with TRBJ2-7; possibly TRBD1 for D (7 bases). Germline V gene data show CDR1 as MNHGY and CDR2 as SAAAGT. This CDR3 is built from 13 residues. The V gene lost 5 bases and the J gene lost 2 bases, with 10 bases spanning the gap. CDR3 sequence reads: CASSRGTAYEQYF. In DNA form, the CDR3 reads TGTGCCAGCAGTCGCGGGACAGCCTACGAGCAGTACTTC.

This chain connects TRBV2 to TRBJ2-4; possibly TRBD1 for D (6 bases). V was shortened by 2 bases and J by 9 bases, with 17 bases between the two germline ends. The CDR3 is 15 residues long. Germline CDR1 SNHLY, CDR2 FYNNEI. CDR3 in amino acids: CASSERGTPASIQYF. Here the CDR3 DNA reads TGTGCCAGCAGTGAAAGGGGGACCCCCGCAAGCATTCAGTACTTC.

This clone appeared a few times. The chain joins TRBV6-8 to TRBJ2-7, with D perhaps TRBD1 or TRBD2 (5 bases each). Trimming stripped 6 bases from V and 6 bases from J, with 18 bases between. CDR1 is MNHGY and CDR2 is SAAAGT in the germline V gene. This CDR3 is built from 14 residues. The CDR3 spells CASRSPGPAGEQYF. The CDR3, as DNA: TGTGCCAGCAGATCACCGGGACCCGCCGGCGAGCAGTACTTC.

This clone qualifies as large. This chain connects TRBV11-3 to TRBJ2-3; perhaps D is TRBD1 or TRBD2 (5 bases each). Germline values: CDR1 SGHNT, CDR2 YENEEA. CDR3 length: 15 residues. Trimming took 3 bases from V and 0 from J, leaving 10 bases between them. Here the CDR3 DNA reads TGTGCCAGCAGCTTCGGGGCCGATAGCACAGATACGCAGTATTTT. Protein product: CASSFGADSTDTQYF.

This clone showed up just a few times. The V gene is TRBV29-1, the J gene TRBJ1-4; D is undetermined. The V gene lost 2 bases and the J gene lost 5 bases, with 9 bases spanning the gap. CDR1 and CDR2 from the germline V gene are SQVTM and ANQGSEA. CDR3 length: 13 amino acids. The CDR3 loop reads CSVESGSNEKLFF. CDR3 DNA: TGCAGCGTTGAAAGCGGATCAAATGAAAAACTGTTTTTT. Variable domain in full (rest from reference TRBV29-1 and TRBJ1-4): SAVISQKPSRDICQRGTSLTIQCQVDSQVTMMFWYRQQPGQSLTLIATANQGSEATYESGFVIDKFPISRPNLTFSTLTVSNMSPEDSSIYLCSVESGSNEKLFFGSGTQLSVL.

The rearrangement links TRBV28 to TRBJ1-5, with D perhaps matching TRBD1 (5 bases). Trimming shortened V by 6 bases and J by 5 bases, and 17 bases separated the two germline ends. This CDR3 contains 15 residues. Germline V gene lookup returns CDR1 MDHEN and CDR2 SYDVKM. This chain's CDR3 is CASSPLGVNDQPQHF. CDR3 DNA: TGTGCCAGCAGCCCCCTGGGGGTAAACGATCAGCCCCAGCATTTT.

This clone came up a few times. This rearrangement joins TRBV9 to TRBJ1-1; no definite D call. Per the germline V gene, CDR1 is SGDLS and CDR2 is YYNGEE. V shed 3 bases and J shed 3 bases, with 12 bases lying between them. The CDR3 has 14 residues. CDR3 in amino acids: CASSAGGSHTEAFF. The CDR3 nucleotides read TGTGCCAGCAGCGCGGGAGGGAGTCACACTGAAGCTTTCTTT.

This chain joins TRBV28 and TRBJ1-2, with TRBD1 as a possible D gene (6 bases). The germline V gene has CDR1 MDHEN and CDR2 SYDVKM. Trimming stripped 8 bases from V and 8 bases from J, with 21 bases between. CDR3 length: 14 amino acids. The CDR3 region has the DNA TGTGCCAGCGTAGGGGGGTTCGGAGACAGAGGCTACACCTTC. Protein sequence: CASVGGFGDRGYTF.

Only a few counts were recorded for this clone. This chain uses TRBV19 with TRBJ2-1; D unclear. The V end lost 1 base, the J end lost 4 bases, and 14 bases lay between the germline ends. Germline V gene sequence: CDR1 LNHDA, CDR2 SQIVND (reference sequence). CDR3 length equals 16 residues. CDR3 loop: CASSIARSRLYNEQFF. The CDR3 bases are TGTGCCAGTAGTATAGCAAGGTCAAGGCTGTACAATGAGCAGTTCTTC.

Relative to its sample, this clone is medium-sized. The chain recombines TRBV11-3 with TRBJ1-1; weak D call: TRBD1 (6 bases). V lost 5 bases, J lost 4 bases, and 17 bases lay in between. The CDR3 runs 15 residues. Germline V lookup: CDR1 SGHNT, CDR2 YENEEA. CDR3 coding DNA: TGTGCCAGCAGCGCCCAACAGGGATCCGGCACTGAAGCTTTCTTT. This translates into CASSAQQGSGTEAFF.

This clone was counted between two and nine times. V gene TRBV12-5 combines with J gene TRBJ2-2; weak D call: TRBD2 (6 bases). The CDR3 covers 14 residues. Per the germline V gene, CDR1 is LGHNT and CDR2 is FRNRAP. The CDR3 loop is CASTVLANTGELFF. CDR3 nucleotides: TGTGCCAGCACCGTACTAGCCAACACCGGGGAGCTGTTTTTT.

The rearrangement uses TRBV15 and TRBJ1-5; possibly TRBD1 for D (6 bases). Per the germline V gene, CDR1 is LNHNV and CDR2 is YYDKDF (reference sequence). The CDR3 contains 15 residues. The ends were cut back, 5 bases at V and 7 bases at J, with 18 bases in the middle. The chain's CDR3 is CATSPPPGENQPQHF. As DNA, the CDR3 is TGTGCCACCAGCCCACCTCCAGGGGAAAACCAGCCCCAGCATTTT.

In its sample, this clone was seen a few times. The V and J genes are TRBV6-8 and TRBJ1-1, with D unresolved. CDR3 length: 13 residues. V was cut by 7 bases and J by 0 bases, with 9 bases left in between. Germline values: CDR1 MNHGY, CDR2 SAAAGT. CDR3 nucleotides: TGTGCCAGCACCTTATCAGTGAACACTGAAGCTTTCTTT. This translates into CASTLSVNTEAFF.

This clone was seen a few times. The CDR3 DNA sequence: TGTGCCAGCAGTGCCGGGTCCCTTAATTCACCCCTCCACTTT. Translating gives CASSAGSLNSPLHF. The genes are TRBV11-3 and TRBJ1-6, with D unclear. CDR1 is SGHNT and CDR2 is YENEEA in the germline V gene. The CDR3 consists of 14 residues. V lost 6 bases and J lost 6, with 12 bases in between.

This sequence joins TRBV5-1 and TRBJ1-1; 8 nucleotides match TRBD1. Germline CDR1 SGHRS, CDR2 YFSETQ. V shed 6 bases, J shed 10 bases, and the junction held 14 bases outside the gene matches. This CDR3 is built from 14 residues. Written as DNA, the CDR3 is TGCGCCAGCAAACCCGATACAGGGGGTATCCGAGCTTTCTTT. Its translation: CASKPDTGGIRAFF.

By share, this clone counts as large. The chain employs TRBV28 and TRBJ2-1, with 7 bases identical to TRBD2. V trimming: 7 bases; J trimming: 7 bases; junction bases outside the gene matches: 7. The CDR3 covers 13 residues. Germline V gene data show CDR1 as MDHEN and CDR2 as SYDVKM. CDR3 amino acids: CASINREANEQFF. The CDR3, as DNA: TGTGCCAGCATTAACCGGGAGGCAAATGAGCAGTTCTTC.

This clone is large (0.1 to 1%) by share. J is TRBJ2-5 and V is TRBV9; no firm D call. Deletions cut 0 bases from V and 0 bases from J, with 18 bases between. CDR1 is SGDLS and CDR2 is YYNGEE in the germline V gene. This CDR3 comprises 18 residues. CDR3 residues: CASSVGPTVTSYQETQYF. CDR3 DNA sequence: TGTGCCAGCAGCGTAGGGCCCACAGTCACATCGTACCAAGAGACCCAGTACTTC.

This clone is labeled as medium-sized. The rearrangement uses TRBV11-3 and TRBJ2-7; a possible D gene is TRBD1 (5 bases). The germline V gene has CDR1 SGHNT and CDR2 YENEEA. Between the trimmed V and J ends, which lost 1 base and 6 bases, there was a span of 16 bases. The CDR3 spans 15 residues. The CDR3 bases are TGTGCCAGCAGCTTAGTGCAGGGATTGGGCAGCGAGCAGTACTTC. Protein sequence: CASSLVQGLGSEQYF.

The V call is TRBV28, the J call TRBJ2-7, with D possibly TRBD1 on 6 matching bases. The CDR3 has 13 amino acids. Germline CDR1 MDHEN, CDR2 SYDVKM. Trimming left V 10 bases short and J 3 bases short, with 16 bases between. CDR3 residues: CATQPGTNYEQYF. The CDR3, as DNA: TGTGCCACACAACCCGGGACAAACTACGAGCAGTACTTC.